This T cell receptor (beta chain) appears in the sequencing data of a study of spatial heterogeneity in lung cancer. Study-level findings and limits: Whereas they appeared in blood less at follow-up, ubiquitous expanded tumor TCRs appeared there more at resection.

Germline V gene lookup returns CDR1 LNHDA and CDR2 SQIVND (reference sequence). J lost 8 bases, V lost 5 bases, and 9 bases had no gene match. The CDR3 extends over 16 amino acids. This clonotype appeared many times. Its antigen is currently unknown. TCRdb recomputed calls from the 5' RACE reads with MiXCR, one row per CDR3 protein. The sample comprises about 85,000 distinct CDR3 sequences, about 20% of which are singletons, and 5% to 7.5% rests with the top ten. Time point reported: sample taken at primary tumor resection. Tumor, nontumor lung or frozen PBMC supplied whole RNA that was sequenced unsorted.

The receptor comes from a male donor with early-stage non-small cell lung cancer. The sample consisted of PBMCs, taken at surgery. The genes are TRBV19 and TRBJ2-1; 13 bases line up with TRBD2. CDR3 sequence reads: CASSLRTSGSYDEQFF. CDR3 nucleotides: TGTGCCAGTAGTCTGAGGACTAGCGGGAGTTATGATGAGCAGTTCTTC.